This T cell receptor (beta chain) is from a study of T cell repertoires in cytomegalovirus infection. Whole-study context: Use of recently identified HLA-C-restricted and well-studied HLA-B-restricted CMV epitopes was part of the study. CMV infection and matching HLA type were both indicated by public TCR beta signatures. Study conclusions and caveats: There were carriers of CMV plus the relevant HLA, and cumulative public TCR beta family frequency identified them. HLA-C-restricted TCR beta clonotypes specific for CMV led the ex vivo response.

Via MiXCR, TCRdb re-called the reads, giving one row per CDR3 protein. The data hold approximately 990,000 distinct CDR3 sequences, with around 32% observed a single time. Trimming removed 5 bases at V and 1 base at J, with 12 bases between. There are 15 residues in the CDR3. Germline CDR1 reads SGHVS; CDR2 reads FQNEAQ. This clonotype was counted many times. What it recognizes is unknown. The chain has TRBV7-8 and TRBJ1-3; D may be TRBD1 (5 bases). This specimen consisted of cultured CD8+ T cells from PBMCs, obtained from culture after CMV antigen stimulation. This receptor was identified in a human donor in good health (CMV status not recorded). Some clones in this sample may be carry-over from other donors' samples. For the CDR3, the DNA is TGTGCCAGCAGCCCTGGGACTTTTTCTGGAAACACCATATATTTT. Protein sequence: CASSPGTFSGNTIYF.